This T cell receptor (beta chain) is drawn from a study of PD-L1 blockade in urothelial cancer. Study-level background: In the patient group, about 85% of the roughly 30 were males with bladder-origin urothelial cancer.

Profiling relied on immunoSEQ multiplex PCR, and the TCRdb table lists in-frame clones only, not all of them. Here the sample spans 75,000 to 95,000 clones, 90% to 95% being singletons. CDR3 size: 14 residues. In germline, CDR1 is SGHRS, CDR2 YFSETQ. Trimming removed 0 bases at V and 4 bases at J, with 9 bases between. The clonotype comes from a man aged 60 to 75 with urothelial cancer. This rearrangement joins TRBV5-1 to TRBJ2-3; D gene unclear. The specimen was PBMCs, collected around atezolizumab (anti-PD-L1) treatment. DNA of the CDR3: TGCGCCAGCAGCTTGGGCGAATTCGCAGATACGCAGTATTTT. Translated: CASSLGEFADTQYF. The variable domain in full, with the rest retrieved from reference TRBV5-1 and TRBJ2-3, is KAGVTQTPRYLIKTRGQQVTLSCSPISGHRSVSWYQQTPGQGLQFLFEYFSETQRNKGNFPGRFSGRQFSNSRSEMNVSTLELGDSALYLCASSLGEFADTQYFGPGTRLTVL.